The 5 T cell receptor beta chains reported below all come from one sample, sequenced in a study of T-cell memory formation after mild COVID-19. TCRdb redid the calling of the 5' RACE reads with MiXCR, one entry per CDR3 protein. The sample yields approximately 480,000 distinct CDR3 sequences, 15% to 20% seen once. Sequencing input: PBMCs or a T cell subset sorted from them (not recorded which). These receptors were obtained from an adult woman who had mild COVID-19 (a few samples of this study predate the infection). Cell type and time point are not known.

This clonotype was found a few times. The chain recombines TRBV5-8 with TRBJ2-3, with TRBD2 matching 8 bases. From germline, CDR1 is SGHTS and CDR2 YDEGEE. V trimming: 3 bases; J trimming: 1 base; junction bases outside the gene matches: 4. The CDR3 totals 15 residues. The CDR3: CASSYGGAGTDTQYF. The CDR3 DNA is TGTGCCAGCAGCTACGGGGGGGCCGGCACAGATACGCAGTATTTT. Drawing the rest from reference TRBV5-8 and TRBJ2-3, the complete variable domain is EAGVTQSPTHLIKTRGQQATLRCSPISGHTSVYWYQQALGLGLQFLLWYDEGEERNRGNFPPRFSGRQFPNYSSELNVNALELEDSALYLCASSYGGAGTDTQYFGPGTRLTVL.

This clonotype showed up just a few times. The chain is built from TRBV7-9 and TRBJ2-6; maybe TRBD2 (5 bases). This CDR3 has 15 amino acids. Between the trimmed V and J ends, which lost 3 bases and 1 base, there was a span of 7 bases. Germline loops: CDR1 SEHNR, CDR2 FQNEAQ (reference sequence). The CDR3 coding sequence is TGTGCCAGCAGCTTTTGGGAGTCTGGGGCCAACGTCCTGACTTTC. Its protein is CASSFWESGANVLTF.

This clonotype occurred a few times. This chain connects TRBV6-6 to TRBJ2-5, with TRBD2 identical over 8 bases. This CDR3 contains 15 residues. The V gene end was trimmed by 0 bases and the J gene end by 5 bases; junction bases not matched to a gene: 5. Germline CDR1 is MNHNY and CDR2 is SVGAGI (reference sequence). The CDR3 loop reads CASSYSTGGQETQYF. CDR3 nucleotides: TGTGCCAGCAGTTACTCGACGGGGGGGCAGGAGACCCAGTACTTC.

The genes are TRBV6-2 or TRBV6-3 and TRBJ2-2; 14 nucleotides align to TRBD2. Germline CDR1 is MNHEY and CDR2 is SVGEGT. This CDR3 is built from 20 residues. V lost 7 bases to trimming and J lost 3 bases; unmatched junction nucleotides: 16. The CDR3 DNA reads as TGTGCCAGCACCGACTCCTTCTGGACTAGCGGGAGGTCAGACACCGGGGAGCTGTTTTTT. Amino acids: CASTDSFWTSGRSDTGELFF.

The genes are TRBV5-1 and TRBJ2-7; TRBD1 aligns across 8 bases. The CDR3 has 15 amino acids. The V gene's germline CDR1 is SGHRS and CDR2 YFSETQ. Losses at the gene ends were 4 bases for V and 5 bases for J; bases not matched to a gene: 11. In DNA, the CDR3 is TGCGCCAGCAGCGCCCGGACAGGGTATAAAGACGAGCAGTACTTC. Its translation is CASSARTGYKDEQYF.